Only a few counts were recorded for the clone carrying this T cell receptor beta chain. Its antigen remains unknown. An end of the junction differs from the germline gene, which may be a read error. Germline loops: CDR1 ENHRY, CDR2 SYGVKD. The length of the CDR3 is 10 residues. TCRdb redid the calling of the reads with MiXCR, one entry per CDR3 protein. Here the sample spans 100,000 to 150,000 distinct CDR3 sequences, about 24% being singletons. The data are from a study of T cell repertoires in cytomegalovirus infection. Study at large: Evidence of both CMV infection and a matching HLA type came from public TCR beta signatures. Study-wide findings and caveats: The cumulative frequency of public TCR beta families distinguished individuals who carried CMV together with the relevant HLA. There were HLA-C-restricted CMV-specific TCR beta clonotypes dominating the ex vivo response.

The source is a human donor in good health (CMV status not recorded). Some clones in this sample may be carry-over from other donors' samples. V is TRBV10-3 and J is TRBJ2-1; D is perhaps TRBD2 (5 bases). The specimen sequenced was PBMCs, sequenced either directly or after in vitro stimulation (not recorded which). CDR3 in amino acids: CAISDRRWAF. The CDR3 DNA follows: TGTGCCATCAGTGATCGGAGGTGGGCATTC.